This T cell receptor (beta chain) was sequenced during a study of OX40 agonist ivuxolimab in advanced cancers. Study-level background: At doses from 0.01 to 10 mg/kg, patients were given intravenous ivuxolimab every 2 weeks. Participants could have had prior anti-PD-1, anti-PD-L1 or anti-CTLA-4 therapy, and approximately 37% had some.

J lost 7 bases, V lost 0 bases, and 6 bases had no gene match. The CDR3 has 16 residues. Germline V gives CDR1 MNHEY, CDR2 SVGAGI. Profiled with immunoSEQ multiplex PCR; TCRdb holds only in-frame clones, not every one. This table has some 140,000 clones, just over 90% appearing once. In regard to this clone: Its cognate antigen is unknown.

Findings and limits, study-wide: Dosing at 0.1 to 3.0 mg/kg was accompanied by clonal expansion of CD4+ and CD8+ blood T cells by week 6. People who partly responded at 0.1-3.0 mg/kg had some of the least clonal expansion seen.

The chain is built from TRBV6-5 and TRBJ2-1, with TRBD2 matching over 10 bases. The sequence came from an adult with an advanced solid tumor such as melanoma, head and neck, liver or kidney cancer. The specimen comprised CD4+ or CD8+ T cells sorted from blood, sampled in a trial of the OX40 agonist ivuxolimab. CDR3 protein: CASSYSLGLARNEQFF. CDR3 nucleotide sequence: TGTGCCAGCAGTTACTCCCTGGGACTAGCGCGGAATGAGCAGTTCTTC.